This passage covers 32 T cell receptor beta chains from one sample sequenced in a study of CD8 T cells in ankylosing spondylitis (dated by TCRdb to the late 2010s). Libraries came from 5' RACE. Sequencing was performed on an Illumina HiSeq 2500. TCRdb trimmed the raw reads at Q25, called clones with MiXCR and kept productive beta chains. CDR3 protein duplicates are merged, each entry listing the most common genes and DNA. The sample profile shows some 250,000 distinct CDR3 sequences; around 9.1% of them were found once. The ten largest account for approximately 6.2% of the sample. Sequencing used blood, either unsorted or a sorted T cell fraction (not recorded which). The receptors originated from a male donor with ankylosing spondylitis or in good health (not recorded which).

This clonotype has at least ten counts. The rearrangement uses TRBV20-1 and TRBJ2-5; 9 bases match TRBD2. CDR3 length: 15 amino acids. V gave up 6 bases and J gave up 5 bases; unmatched junction bases: 13. The germline V gene has CDR1 DFQATT and CDR2 SNEGSKA (reference sequence). The CDR3 loop reads CSAIPGGGAYETQYF. CDR3 sequence (DNA): TGCAGTGCCATTCCCGGCGGGGGGGCCTACGAGACCCAGTACTTC.

This clonotype was observed at least ten times. The rearrangement links TRBV20-1 to TRBJ2-1; D tentatively reads TRBD1 or TRBD2 (5 bases each). Germline CDR1 DFQATT, CDR2 SNEGSKA (reference sequence). The V end was cut by 2 bases, the J end by 0 bases, with 17 bases between. This CDR3 is 17 amino acids long. The CDR3, as DNA: TGCAGTGCTAGACGAGGGGTCCGGGGACGCTCCTACAATGAGCAGTTCTTC. Its protein product is CSARRGVRGRSYNEQFF.

Points on this clonotype: Mismatch with germline at one junction end may stem from a read error. The chain carries TRBV5-1 and TRBJ1-4; weak D call: TRBD1 (5 bases). Germline CDR1 is SGHRS and CDR2 is YFSETQ. This CDR3 contains 17 residues. CDR3 sequence: CASSHRGRESQVERLFF. The CDR3 nucleotides read TGCGCTAGCAGCCACCGGGGCAGGGAGTCTCAAGTTGAAAGACTGTTTTTT.

There are many counts of this clonotype. The chain combines TRBV20-1 with TRBJ2-3; D is uncertain. The germline CDR1 and CDR2 sequences are DFQATT and SNEGSKA (reference sequence). V lost 0 bases to trimming and J lost 4 bases, with 11 bases between them. CDR3 length: 14 amino acids. DNA of the CDR3: TGCAGTGCTAGAGATGTCCGGCTCCCAGATACGCAGTATTTT. Translated, it gives CSARDVRLPDTQYF.

This clonotype was observed many times. The genes are TRBV5-1 and TRBJ2-2, with D unresolved. CDR3 size: 15 residues. Looked up from germline, CDR1 is SGHRS and CDR2 is YFSETQ. Deletions cut 2 bases from V and 2 bases from J, with 10 bases between. CDR3 sequence (DNA): TGCGCCAGCAGCTTTCGCAGTACTAACACCGGGGAGCTGTTTTTT. Translation: CASSFRSTNTGELFF.

This clonotype was counted ten times or more. The CDR3 nucleotides read TGCGCCAGCAGCTTGGAGGGACGGCTTACAGATACGCAGTATTTT. This codes for CASSLEGRLTDTQYF. The chain has TRBV5-1 and TRBJ2-3; the D call may be TRBD1 or TRBD2 (5 bases each). The CDR3 is made up of 15 amino acids. V lost 0 bases, J lost 3 bases, and 11 bases lay in between. Germline CDR1 SGHRS, CDR2 YFSETQ.

This clonotype has a count of ten or more. V and J are TRBV7-2 and TRBJ2-7; D gene ambiguous. V gave up 5 bases and J gave up 3 bases, with 11 bases separating them. CDR3 length equals 13 residues. The germline V gene has CDR1 SGHTA and CDR2 FQGNSA. The CDR3 protein is CASSPDPLYEQYF. The CDR3 coding sequence is TGTGCCAGCAGCCCCGACCCTCTCTACGAGCAGTACTTC.

This clonotype has more than one count but fewer than ten. This rearrangement joins TRBV12-3 or TRBV12-4 to TRBJ2-2; D might be TRBD1 (7 bases). The V gene lost 2 bases and the J gene lost 2 bases, with 12 bases spanning the gap. The CDR3 runs to 16 residues. CDR3 sequence: CASSLSGGRNTGELFF. The CDR3 bases are TGTGCCAGCAGTTTATCAGGGGGGAGAAACACCGGGGAGCTGTTTTTT.

This clonotype was observed at least ten times. The rearrangement links TRBV7-8 to TRBJ1-1; D call uncertain. The CDR3 sequence is 15 residues long. Germline values: CDR1 SGHVS, CDR2 FQNEAQ. Trimming cost V 4 bases and J 1 base, with 13 bases left between them. The CDR3 protein is CASSSGAQRNTEAFF. Here the CDR3 DNA reads TGTGCCAGCAGCTCCGGCGCACAAAGGAACACTGAAGCTTTCTTT.

This chain uses TRBV20-1 with TRBJ1-5, with D possibly TRBD1 on 5 matching bases. This CDR3 contains 15 residues. Per the germline V gene, CDR1 is DFQATT and CDR2 is SNEGSKA (reference sequence). Trimming took off 2 bases at V and 0 bases at J, with 11 bases between the two ends. DNA for the CDR3: TGCAGTGCTAGAAGAGGGACCGGTAGCAATCAGCCCCAGCATTTT. Its protein is CSARRGTGSNQPQHF.

This clonotype was counted ten times or more. The gene calls are TRBV7-8 and TRBJ2-3, with D perhaps TRBD1 (7 bases). Germline V gene lookup returns CDR1 SGHVS and CDR2 FQNEAQ. CDR3 length equals 15 residues. Trimming took 7 bases from V and 3 from J, leaving 17 bases between them. CDR3 region: CASTVEGAVTDTQYF. The CDR3 DNA sequence: TGTGCCAGCACCGTGGAGGGGGCTGTGACAGATACGCAGTATTTT.

The V gene is TRBV7-8, the J gene TRBJ2-3; tentative D call: TRBD2 (5 bases). Trimming shortened V by 5 bases and J by 7 bases, and 19 bases separated the two germline ends. CDR3 length: 15 amino acids. The germline gives CDR1 SGHVS, CDR2 FQNEAQ. The CDR3 protein is CASSDERTHWNTQYF. CDR3 nucleotides: TGTGCCAGCAGCGACGAACGGACTCACTGGAATACGCAGTATTTT. The variable domain in full, completed from reference TRBV7-8 and TRBJ2-3, reads GAGVSQSPRYKVAKRGQDVALRCDPISGHVSLFWYQQALGQGPEFLTYFQNEAQLDKSGLPSDRFFAERPEGSVSTLKIQRTQQEDSAVYLCASSDERTHWNTQYFGPGTRLTVL.

The chain employs TRBV5-6 and TRBJ1-2; 10 bases agree with TRBD1. The CDR3 is 15 amino acids. Germline-derived CDR1 and CDR2 are SGHDT and YYEEEE. Trimming removed 4 bases from V and 7 bases from J; junction bases left unmatched: 10. CDR3 sequence reads: CASSPGGTGVRGYTF. Here the CDR3 DNA reads TGTGCCAGCAGCCCTGGCGGGACAGGGGTCCGTGGCTACACCTTC.

This clonotype was seen a handful of times. The chain joins TRBV11-2 to TRBJ2-3; possible D gene TRBD2, 5 bases. The CDR3 length is 13 residues. Trimming left V 3 bases short and J 4 bases short, with 8 bases between. CDR1 and CDR2 from the germline V gene are SGHAT and FQNNGV. As DNA, the CDR3 is TGTGCCAGCAGCTTCACTAGATCAGATACGCAGTATTTT. This codes for CASSFTRSDTQYF.

At least ten counts were recorded for this clonotype. The chain uses TRBV9 and TRBJ2-3, with 7 positions matching TRBD2. The CDR3 sequence is 15 residues long. From germline, CDR1 is SGDLS and CDR2 YYNGEE. V was clipped by 3 bases and J by 5 bases; unmatched bases: 9. The CDR3 reads CASSASRDYKDTQYF. The CDR3 DNA follows: TGTGCCAGCAGCGCCTCCCGGGACTATAAAGATACGCAGTATTTT.

This clonotype was picked up a small number of times. The chain carries TRBV12-3 or TRBV12-4 and TRBJ2-1; 11 nucleotides agree with TRBD2. CDR3 length: 16 amino acids. J gave up 4 bases and V 6 bases, and 8 bases lay outside the gene matches. The DNA of the CDR3 is TGTGCCAGCAGACCCTGGGGACTAGCGGCTTACAATGAGCAGTTCTTC. Translation gives CASRPWGLAAYNEQFF.

This clonotype was recorded at least ten times. V usage is TRBV20-1 and J usage is TRBJ1-6, with 8 bases aligning to TRBD1. This CDR3 comprises 15 residues. V was pared by 2 bases and J by 4 bases, with 4 bases of the junction left unmatched. Germline V lookup: CDR1 DFQATT, CDR2 SNEGSKA (reference sequence). The CDR3 protein is CSARLGQGYNSPLHF. The CDR3 nucleotides read TGCAGTGCTAGACTCGGACAGGGATATAATTCACCCCTCCACTTT.

This clonotype was seen ten or more times. This rearrangement joins TRBV10-3 to TRBJ2-1; TRBD2 agrees at 10 bases. Germline CDR1 is ENHRY and CDR2 is SYGVKD. The CDR3 is 16 amino acids. Losses at the gene ends were 0 bases for V and 5 bases for J; bases not matched to a gene: 4. The CDR3 DNA reads TGTGCCATCAGTGAGTCCAGCGGGGGGGCCAACAATGAGCAGTTCTTC. Its protein product is CAISESSGGANNEQFF.

This clonotype was seen at least ten times. The J gene is TRBJ2-1, the V gene TRBV29-1, with 9 bases lining up with TRBD2. The V gene's germline CDR1 is SQVTM and CDR2 ANQGSEA. V was clipped by 7 bases and J by 7 bases; unmatched bases: 11. The CDR3 length is 14 residues. This CDR3 reads CSGDSGSLGNEQFF. CDR3 DNA: TGCAGCGGGGATAGCGGGAGTTTAGGTAATGAGCAGTTCTTC.

In this sample, this clonotype turned up many times. J is TRBJ1-3 and V is TRBV20-1, with TRBD1 identical over 7 bases. The J segment lost 0 bases and the V segment lost 1 base, leaving 0 bases of the junction unmatched. Germline V lookup: CDR1 DFQATT, CDR2 SNEGSKA (reference sequence). The CDR3 is 14 amino acids. The CDR3 nucleotides are TGCAGTGCTAGAGGGACAGGCTCTGGAAACACCATATATTTT. This encodes CSARGTGSGNTIYF.

Many counts were recorded for this clonotype. The chain is built from TRBV29-1 and TRBJ1-5; 7 nucleotides match TRBD1. CDR1 and CDR2 (germline): SQVTM, ANQGSEA. Losses at the gene ends were 4 bases for V and 2 bases for J; bases not matched to a gene: 5. The CDR3 runs to 14 residues. This CDR3 reads CSVAQGSGNQPQHF. CDR3 nucleotide sequence: TGCAGCGTTGCACAGGGGAGTGGCAATCAGCCCCAGCATTTT.

The V and J genes are TRBV7-9 and TRBJ2-1; 8 nucleotides match TRBD1. This CDR3 is built from 16 residues. V shed 4 bases, J shed 6 bases, and the junction held 11 bases outside the gene matches. Germline values: CDR1 SEHNR, CDR2 FQNEAQ (reference sequence). The CDR3 nucleotides are TGTGCCAGCAGCTCCCCCGGGACAGGTACCCGCAATGAGCAGTTCTTC. Translated: CASSSPGTGTRNEQFF.

In this sample, this clonotype turned up many times. The rearrangement links TRBV20-1 to TRBJ1-2; TRBD1 aligns across 9 bases. The CDR3 has 15 residues. The J segment lost 8 bases and the V segment lost 0 bases, leaving 10 bases of the junction unmatched. Looked up from germline, CDR1 is DFQATT and CDR2 is SNEGSKA (reference sequence). CDR3 DNA sequence: TGCAGTGCTAGAGACCGGGACAGGGTTTTTGCGGGCTACACCTTC. It is translated as CSARDRDRVFAGYTF.

The sample holds many counts of this clonotype. CDR3 region: CSARPLDGYEQYF. As DNA, the CDR3 is TGCAGTGCTAGACCTCTGGACGGCTACGAGCAGTACTTC. The chain has TRBV20-1 and TRBJ2-7; D is unclear. V was clipped by 2 bases and J by 3 bases, with 11 bases between them. Germline CDR1 DFQATT, CDR2 SNEGSKA (reference sequence). The CDR3 runs to 13 residues.

This clonotype was detected ten times or more. The chain carries TRBV19 and TRBJ1-1, with D unresolved. Trimming shortened V by 3 bases and J by 2 bases, and 4 bases separated the two germline ends. There are 12 residues in the CDR3. Germline assignment: CDR1 LNHDA and CDR2 SQIVND (reference sequence). CDR3 sequence reads: CASSIGNTEAFF. In nucleotides, the CDR3 is TGTGCCAGTAGTATTGGTAACACTGAAGCTTTCTTT.

This clonotype was found many times. This chain uses TRBV13 with TRBJ1-1, with D possibly being TRBD1 (5 bases). The length of the CDR3 is 15 residues. Trimming stripped 2 bases from V and 3 bases from J, with 13 bases between. Germline lookup yields CDR1 PRHDT and CDR2 FYEKMQ (reference sequence). In DNA, the CDR3 is TGTGCCAGCAGCTTACTGCGGGGCCTCTACACTGAAGCTTTCTTT. Amino acid sequence: CASSLLRGLYTEAFF. Supplemented by reference TRBV13 and TRBJ1-1, the full variable domain reads AAGVIQSPRHLIKEKRETATLKCYPIPRHDTVYWYQQGPGQDPQFLISFYEKMQSDKGSIPDRFSAQQFSDYHSELNMSSLELGDSALYFCASSLLRGLYTEAFFGQGTRLTVV.

Many counts were recorded for this clonotype. The rearrangement uses TRBV29-1 and TRBJ2-7; 7 nucleotides line up with TRBD1. The trim removed 3 bases at V and 7 bases at J, leaving 12 bases unmatched. The CDR3 spans 14 residues. Germline lookup yields CDR1 SQVTM and CDR2 ANQGSEA. This chain's CDR3 is CSVDSTGAKREQYF. CDR3 in DNA: TGCAGCGTTGATAGTACAGGGGCGAAACGAGAGCAGTACTTC.

Ten or more counts support this clonotype. J is TRBJ1-1 and V is TRBV5-8, with no clear D. V was trimmed by 0 bases and J by 2 bases, leaving 17 bases between them. The CDR3 runs to 17 residues. The germline V gene has CDR1 SGHTS and CDR2 YDEGEE. CDR3 residues: CASSLAPPALVNTEAFF. Here the CDR3 DNA reads TGTGCCAGCAGCTTGGCCCCTCCAGCGCTCGTAAACACTGAAGCTTTCTTT.

This clonotype has ten or more counts. The chain joins TRBV5-1 to TRBJ2-5; a possible D gene is TRBD2 (6 bases). V gave up 4 bases and J gave up 1 base, with 11 bases separating them. The CDR3 loop spans 14 amino acids. The germline gives CDR1 SGHRS, CDR2 YFSETQ. This CDR3 is CASSNGLSQETQYF. The CDR3 DNA reads as TGCGCCAGCAGCAACGGACTATCCCAAGAGACCCAGTACTTC.

The chain recombines TRBV28 with TRBJ2-5; TRBD2 aligns across 13 bases. V lost 5 bases and J lost 4; bases outside the gene matches: 7. Germline V gene sequence: CDR1 MDHEN, CDR2 SYDVKM. This CDR3 has 16 amino acids. CDR3 loop: CASSNGLAGVRETQYF. The DNA of the CDR3 is TGTGCCAGCAGTAATGGACTAGCGGGGGTTAGAGAGACCCAGTACTTC.

The sample holds many counts of this clonotype. The genes are TRBV6-1 and TRBJ2-2, with D perhaps assigned TRBD1 or TRBD2 (6 bases each). The V end was cut by 6 bases, the J end by 0 bases, with 11 bases between. The CDR3 runs to 15 residues. Germline V CDR1 and CDR2: MNHNS, SASEGT. For the CDR3, the DNA is TGTGCCAGCAGCCGGGGGCACGCGAACACCGGGGAGCTGTTTTTT. Its translation: CASSRGHANTGELFF.

This clonotype was counted at least ten times. One junction end disagrees with the germline gene, perhaps due to a read error. The rearrangement joins TRBV20-1 to TRBJ2-1; 7 bases are shared with TRBD2. This CDR3 has 11 amino acids. Germline V gene sequence: CDR1 DFQATT, CDR2 SNEGSKA (reference sequence). CDR3 coding DNA: TGTGGACTAGATACCTACAATGAGCAGTTCTTC. As protein: CGLDTYNEQFF.